The TCR beta chain under discussion was sequenced for a study of T-cell memory formation after mild COVID-19. This clonotype was seen at least ten times. Its specificity is not known. Study findings and constraints: Among clones peaking at day 37 in the second wave, SARS-CoV-2 specificity remained unconfirmed.

This CDR3 contains 14 residues. Germline V gives CDR1 SGHVS, CDR2 FNYEAQ. The V end was cut by 5 bases, the J end by 6 bases, with 15 bases between. Researchers used 5'RACE with constant-segment primers to make TCR alpha and TCR beta cDNA libraries that carry sample barcodes and UMIs. TCRdb redid the calling of the 5' RACE reads with MiXCR, one entry per CDR3 protein. The sample shows 250,000 to 400,000 distinct CDR3 sequences, 13% to 15% of them seen only once. The source is a man aged 18 to 29 who had mild COVID-19 (a few samples of this study predate the infection). Cell type and time point are not known. Sequencing was done on a sample of PBMCs or a T cell subset sorted from them (not recorded which). V usage is TRBV7-6 and J usage is TRBJ2-3; the D gene is possibly TRBD2 (6 bases). The CDR3 is CASSLGTGGDTQYF. The CDR3 DNA follows: TGTGCCAGCAGCCTTGGGACTGGGGGGGATACGCAGTATTTT.